This passage covers 5 T cell receptor beta chains from one sample sequenced in a study of T cells in Graves' hyperthyroidism and ophthalmopathy. RNA transcripts yielded amplified TCR beta CDR3 regions. During a first-round RT-PCR of the TCR CDR3, the HTBI primer set was used. TCRdb reprocessed the multiplex PCR reads with MiXCR, giving one entry per CDR3 protein. The sample yields some 760,000 distinct CDR3 sequences, 14% seen once. Material for sequencing was blood. The receptors here all came from a woman younger than 35 with Graves' hyperthyroidism.

This clonotype came up many times. The chain combines TRBV11-2 with TRBJ2-7; D assignment may be TRBD1 or TRBD2 (5 bases each). CDR3 size: 15 residues. V lost 3 bases to trimming and J lost 2 bases, with 14 bases between them. Germline CDR1 reads SGHAT; CDR2 reads FQNNGV. DNA for the CDR3: TGTGCCAGCAGCTTGGGACCCCGGACCGCCTACGAGCAGTACTTC. It is translated as CASSLGPRTAYEQYF.

The rearrangement joins TRBV7-9 to TRBJ1-2; D unclear. V shed 1 base and J shed 4 bases, with 10 bases lying between them. The germline V gene has CDR1 SEHNR and CDR2 FQNEAQ (reference sequence). The CDR3 is 14 residues long. As DNA, the CDR3 is TGTGCCAGCAGCTTAGTAGCCAGCCCCTATGGCTACACCTTC. It yields the protein CASSLVASPYGYTF.

This clonotype was observed a few times. Written as DNA, the CDR3 is TGTGCCAGCAGCTTACTGGCACAGGCCTACCAAGAGACCCAGTACTTC. It codes for CASSLLAQAYQETQYF. This chain links TRBV7-9 with TRBJ2-5, with D perhaps TRBD1 (5 bases). The germline gives CDR1 SEHNR, CDR2 FQNEAQ (reference sequence). Deletions cut 2 bases from V and 0 bases from J, with 13 bases between. The CDR3 totals 16 residues.

Concerning this clonotype: A much larger clone differs from this one at a single base, so this may be a read error. The chain joins TRBV30 to TRBJ2-7, with D possibly being TRBD2 (6 bases). The last part of the DNA fits TRBJ2-1 better; the J call may be wrong. The CDR3 is 14 amino acids. Germline values: CDR1 GTSNPN, CDR2 SVGIG (reference sequence). CDR3 coding DNA: TGTGCCTGGACTGGGCGGGGAGTTAGCTACGAGCAGTTCTTC. It translates to CAWTGRGVSYEQFF.

The chain is built from TRBV6-1 and TRBJ2-5, with TRBD2 matching 8 bases. The ends lost 7 bases at V and 1 base at J; junction bases unmatched: 5. Per germline, CDR1 MNHNS and CDR2 SASEGT. The CDR3 extends over 14 amino acids. CDR3 in DNA: TGTGCCAGCAAGTCACTAGCGGCCCAAGAGACCCAGTACTTC. This encodes CASKSLAAQETQYF.